A single TCR beta chain is shown here with its context. The germline V and J ends were trimmed by 2 bases and 4 bases, with 18 bases remaining between them. This CDR3 spans 15 amino acids. Germline V gives CDR1 DFQATT, CDR2 SNEGSKA (reference sequence). Amplified regions were TCR beta CDR3 sequences from RNA transcripts. With the HTBI primer set, the TCR CDR3 went through a first round of RT-PCR. TCRdb ran MiXCR on the multiplex PCR reads and lists one entry per CDR3 protein. The data contain about 640,000 distinct CDR3 sequences, 20% to 25% of them singletons. This record comes from a study of T cells in Graves' hyperthyroidism and ophthalmopathy.

The rearrangement uses TRBV20-1 and TRBJ2-7; no clear D gene. Sequencing used blood. The clonotype comes from a man aged 25 to 45 with Graves' ophthalmopathy. Written as DNA, the CDR3 is TGCAGTGCTAGAAAGTGCGCAAATCGGGTTTACGAGCAGTACTTC. Translating it yields CSARKCANRVYEQYF.